The following is a T cell receptor (beta chain) sequence with its context. The antigen is undetermined. Treatment described: 10-day PBMC culture with coronavirus spike peptide pools or control peptides (ViraFEST assay). Cultured CD4+ T-cell DNA underwent Oncomine TCR Beta short-read sequencing. TCRdb recomputed calls from the PCR reads with MiXCR, one row per CDR3 protein. The sample carries around 18,000 distinct CDR3 sequences, 51% recorded once. The entry originates in a study of vaccination and CD4 T cells after COVID-19. CDR1 is SGHAT and CDR2 is FQDESV in the germline V gene (reference sequence). The junction had 4 bases not matched to a gene; V was cut back by 5 bases and J by 7 bases. The CDR3 loop spans 12 amino acids.

The sequences come from CD4+ T cells from blood, cultured in vitro, collected before SARS-CoV-2 vaccination. The TCR sequence derives from a human donor who had recovered from COVID-19. This sequence joins TRBV11-1 and TRBJ2-7; the match to TRBD1 covers 8 bases. CDR3 in DNA: TGTGCCAGCAGCGGACAGGGACGAGAGCAGTACTTC. Amino acids: CASSGQGREQYF.